Each of the 7 T cell receptor beta chains below was sequenced from the same sample in a study of regulatory T cells in long-lasting Graves disease. Arm-PCR with iRepertoire HTBI primers amplified the CDR3 regions for these TCR beta libraries. Using its own MiXCR run on the multiplex PCR reads, TCRdb lists one record per CDR3 protein. The sample comprises under 700,000 distinct CDR3 sequences, about 16% of which are singletons, and around a quarter rests with the top ten. As for time point: newly diagnosed GD, antithyroid drugs for less than 3 months. From PBMCs, RNA was extracted and then used to make the TCR library. The same data also contributed to another study, on T cells in Graves' hyperthyroidism and ophthalmopathy.

The source material was peripheral blood mononuclear cells (PBMCs), sampled at new diagnosis, from a patient treated with antithyroid drugs. Every receptor here comes from a woman aged 35-65 years with Graves disease.

Of note for this clonotype: With a much larger clone just one base away, this may be a read error. The rearrangement joins TRBV11-2 to TRBJ2-1, with 8 bases that match TRBD1. Germline V CDR1 and CDR2: SGHAT, FQNNGV. The CDR3 consists of 17 residues. CDR3 nucleotides: TGTGCCAGCAGAGGGACAGGCGACCCGAGCTCCTACAATGAGCAGTCCTTC. Translated: CASRGTGDPSSYNEQSF. The whole variable domain, remainder taken from reference TRBV11-2 and TRBJ2-1, is EAGVAQSPRYKIIEKRQSVAFWCNPISGHATLYWYQQILGQGPKLLIQFQNNGVVDDSQLPKDRFSAERLKGVDSTLKIQPAKLEDSAVYLCASRGTGDPSSYNEQSFGPGTRLTVL.

In its sample, this clonotype was seen a few times. Written as DNA, the CDR3 is TGTGCCAGCAGCCAATGTCCCCGACAGGGAGTGTCGCCCCAGCATTTT. This translates into CASSQCPRQGVSPQHF. The V gene is TRBV14, the J gene TRBJ1-5; 7 positions agree with TRBD1. The V gene's germline CDR1 is SGHDN and CDR2 FVKESK. The CDR3 is 16 residues long. The ends lost 2 bases at V and 9 bases at J; junction bases unmatched: 13.

This rearrangement joins TRBV7-9 to TRBJ1-6; D gene unclear. Per germline, CDR1 SEHNR and CDR2 FQNEAQ (reference sequence). This CDR3 has 14 amino acids. Trimming took off 3 bases at V and 3 bases at J, with 6 bases between the two ends. In nucleotides, the CDR3 is TGTGCCAGCAGCTTTGCGGGCTATAATTCACCCCTCCACTTT. Amino acid sequence: CASSFAGYNSPLHF.

This clonotype was recorded at least ten times. V gene TRBV2 combines with J gene TRBJ1-5, with D unclear. V lost 9 bases, J lost 0 bases, and 9 bases lay in between. The CDR3 length is 13 residues. Germline V gene lookup returns CDR1 SNHLY and CDR2 FYNNEI. CDR3 DNA sequence: TGTGCCAGTAAGGATGATAGCAATCAGCCCCAGCATTTT. It is translated as CASKDDSNQPQHF.

This clonotype showed up many times. The chain joins TRBV25-1 to TRBJ1-2; 8 bases agree with TRBD1. This CDR3 contains 14 residues. The germline V gene has CDR1 MGHDK and CDR2 SYGVNS. The ends lost 4 bases at V and 5 bases at J; junction bases unmatched: 6. The CDR3 DNA is TGTGCCAGCAGTGTACCAGGGGGCGGGTATGGCTACACCTTC. Its translation: CASSVPGGGYGYTF.

This clonotype was seen many times. The chain joins TRBV7-3 to TRBJ2-5; TRBD1 might be the D (6 bases). CDR3 length: 13 residues. CDR1 is SGHTA and CDR2 is FQGTGA in the germline V gene. The V and J ends lost 4 bases and 3 bases respectively, with 9 bases between them. CDR3 DNA: TGTGCCAGCAGCTGGGGGACAAAAGAGACCCAGTACTTC. Its protein is CASSWGTKETQYF. The full variable domain, with the rest looked up from reference TRBV7-3 and TRBJ2-5, is GAGVSQTPSNKVTEKGKYVELRCDPISGHTALYWYRQSLGQGPEFLIYFQGTGAADDSGLPNDRFFAVRPEGSVSTLKIQRTERGDSAVYLCASSWGTKETQYFGPGTRLLVL.

The table lists this clonotype with many counts. The chain employs TRBV6-1 and TRBJ2-1; 7 bases agree with TRBD2. This CDR3 contains 14 residues. Germline trimming cut 7 bases from V and 7 bases from J; bases unmatched to any gene: 10. CDR1 is MNHNS and CDR2 is SASEGT in the germline V gene. CDR3 in DNA: TGTGCCAGCAACGGGGTAGCGGGTGAAAATGAGCAGTTCTTC. Protein sequence: CASNGVAGENEQFF.